This T cell receptor beta chain appears in the sequencing data of a study of blood T cell repertoires in COVID-19. Study-level background: COVID-19 samples from acute and convalescent phases originated in the United States, Italy and Spain. The cDNA or gDNA used as material had been derived from T cells, B-cell-depleted T cells, or PBMCs.

In the authors' methods: Estimation of nucleated cell counts was performed using reference gene primer amplification. Only in-frame clones appear in the TCRdb table, and some are missing; sequencing was by immunoSEQ multiplex PCR. V, J and clone size were drawn from that table, and D and trimming were deduced from the DNA. Here the sample spans 200,000 to 250,000 clones, roughly nine tenths being singletons. The receptor comes from a woman between 50 and 59 years old with acute or convalescent COVID-19. The sample taken for sequencing was peripheral blood.

CDR3 region: CASGPRTSGSYNEQFF. DNA of the CDR3: TGTGCTAGTGGCCCGCGGACTAGCGGCTCCTACAATGAGCAGTTCTTC. This rearrangement joins TRBV12-5 to TRBJ2-1, with 10 bases that match TRBD2. The CDR3 spans 16 residues. The trim removed 6 bases at V and 0 bases at J, leaving 5 bases unmatched. Germline CDR1 reads LGHNT; CDR2 reads FRNRAP.